This TCR beta chain was recorded in a study of cytomegalovirus exposure and HLA in healthy donors. Study-wide background: Early released data comprised some 91 million unique TCRs from HLA-typed donors. Whole-study findings and limits: Another analysis was done later, and it associated approximately 18,000 TCR beta sequences with HLA alleles at 0.05 false discovery rate.

The PCR made use of 60 Vbeta and 13 Jbeta primers. Data came from immunoSEQ multiplex PCR; TCRdb stores just in-frame clones and leaves some out. The table includes under 70,000 clones, roughly 85% detected once. As concerns this clone: What it binds is not known.

V was cut by 1 base and J by 0 bases, with 10 bases left in between. This CDR3 is built from 16 residues. Germline CDR1 is SGDLS and CDR2 is YYNGEE. Sequencing was done on a sample of PBMCs. The receptor comes from a woman aged 25 to 39 in good health and CMV-seronegative. The rearrangement links TRBV9 to TRBJ2-2; possibly TRBD1 for D (5 bases). The CDR3 spells CASSVLGHSNTGELFF. The CDR3 DNA sequence: TGTGCCAGCAGCGTACTAGGACATTCGAACACCGGGGAGCTGTTTTTT.